Shown below are 17 T cell receptor beta chains from a single sample sequenced in a study of blood T cells in healthy people across ages. The second PCR ran roughly 6 to 12 cycles with a sample-barcoded 5' primer and J-beta primers. TCRdb used MiXCR to reprocess the 5' RACE reads, holding one entry per CDR3 protein. Among fewer than 1.5 million distinct CDR3 sequences listed, roughly 40% were seen once. The sequencing input was blood. These TCRs come from a woman between 18 and 29 years old in good health.

V gene TRBV24-1 combines with J gene TRBJ2-3; 12 positions agree with TRBD1. The CDR3 extends over 16 amino acids. V trimming: 2 bases; J trimming: 8 bases; junction bases outside the gene matches: 7. Germline V lookup: CDR1 KGHDR, CDR2 SFDVKD. The CDR3 nucleotides read TGTGCCACCAGTGATTCCGGGACAGGGGGCTTCGGTACGCAGTATTTT. This codes for CATSDSGTGGFGTQYF.

In this sample, this clonotype turned up a few times. The chain employs TRBV12-3 or TRBV12-4 and TRBJ2-1; TRBD2 matches at 9 bases. This CDR3 contains 15 residues. V shed 6 bases, J shed 5 bases, and the junction held 8 bases outside the gene matches. The CDR3 protein is CASSIASGVNNEQFF. The CDR3 coding sequence is TGTGCCAGCAGCATCGCTAGCGGGGTGAACAATGAGCAGTTCTTC.

The rearrangement joins TRBV11-2 to TRBJ2-3, with D possibly being TRBD2 (6 bases). CDR3 size: 14 residues. Trimming took 3 bases from V and 6 from J, leaving 13 bases between them. Looked up from germline, CDR1 is SGHAT and CDR2 is FQNNGV. The CDR3: CASSFTSWVDTQYF. The CDR3 DNA follows: TGTGCCAGCAGCTTTACTAGCTGGGTCGATACGCAGTATTTT.

This chain connects TRBV5-1 to TRBJ2-7, with unresolved D. In germline, CDR1 is SGHRS, CDR2 YFSETQ. The CDR3 is 15 residues long. V was cut by 0 bases and J by 2 bases, with 12 bases left in between. CDR3 amino acids: CASSLAALATYEQYF. The CDR3 DNA reads as TGCGCCAGCAGCTTGGCGGCCCTTGCTACCTACGAGCAGTACTTC.

The sample holds a few counts of this clonotype. V is TRBV20-1 and J is TRBJ2-1; D not certain. The V end was cut by 1 base, the J end by 2 bases, with 9 bases between. CDR1 and CDR2 (germline): DFQATT, SNEGSKA (reference sequence). The CDR3 runs to 14 residues. CDR3 amino acids: CSARGVDPYNEQFF. DNA for the CDR3: TGCAGTGCTAGAGGGGTTGATCCCTACAATGAGCAGTTCTTC.

This clonotype was recorded a few times. This may arise from a read error, as a much more abundant clone is one base away. The chain combines TRBV6-6 with TRBJ1-1; 7 bases are shared with TRBD1. This CDR3 comprises 13 residues. Germline V CDR1 and CDR2: MNHNY, SVGAGI (reference sequence). In DNA, the CDR3 is TGTGTCAGCAGTTGGACAGGGAACACTGAAGCTTTCTTT. Translating gives CVSSWTGNTEAFF.

The gene calls are TRBV6-5 and TRBJ2-1; the D gene is possibly TRBD1 (6 bases). The germline V gene encodes CDR1 MNHEY and CDR2 SVGAGI. V lost 6 bases and J 13 bases, leaving 28 bases between the germline ends. The CDR3 has 16 amino acids. The CDR3 spells CASSQTSGTGQETQFF. The CDR3 bases are TGTGCCAGCAGCCAAACGTCGGGCACGGGACAAGAGACCCAGTTCTTC.

The chain uses TRBV16 and TRBJ1-2, with 10 bases identical to TRBD1. Losses at the gene ends were 4 bases for V and 7 bases for J; bases not matched to a gene: 3. CDR1 KGHSY and CDR2 FQNENV come from the germline V gene. The CDR3 consists of 13 residues. CDR3 nucleotides: TGTGCCAGCAGCCGGGACAGGGGACGTGGCTACACCTTC. It codes for CASSRDRGRGYTF. Together with reference TRBV16 and TRBJ1-2, the CDR3 gives the full variable domain: GEEVAQTPKHLVRGEGQKAKLYCAPIKGHSYVFWYQQVLKNEFKFLISFQNENVFDETGMPKERFSAKCLPNSPCSLEIQATKLEDSAVYFCASSRDRGRGYTFGSGTRLTVV.

The chain recombines TRBV3-1 with TRBJ1-2, with D perhaps TRBD1 (6 bases). CDR1 LGHDT and CDR2 YNNKEL come from the germline V gene (reference sequence). There are 18 residues in the CDR3. Trimming took 3 bases from V and 3 from J, leaving 23 bases between them. The CDR3 reads CASSQIRGNVGNYYGYTF. CDR3 coding DNA: TGTGCCAGCAGCCAGATCAGGGGAAATGTCGGGAATTACTATGGCTACACCTTC.

The chain carries TRBV9 and TRBJ2-1, with a weak D call TRBD1 (5 bases). The CDR3 sequence is 15 residues long. Germline CDR1 reads SGDLS; CDR2 reads YYNGEE. Trimming took off 4 bases at V and 2 bases at J, with 13 bases between the two ends. CDR3 DNA sequence: TGTGCCAGCAGCCCCCAGGGCAACGCCTACAATGAGCAGTTCTTC. Translating gives CASSPQGNAYNEQFF.

This rearrangement joins TRBV27 to TRBJ1-6; D uncertain. This CDR3 contains 14 residues. Between the trimmed V and J ends, which lost 0 bases and 9 bases, there was a span of 9 bases. Germline CDR1 is MNHEY and CDR2 is SMNVEV (reference sequence). CDR3 region: CASSLSKDGSPLHF. DNA for the CDR3: TGTGCCAGCAGTTTATCTAAAGATGGTTCACCCCTCCACTTT.

This clonotype was counted between two and nine times. V gene TRBV5-1 combines with J gene TRBJ2-3; TRBD2 is a possible D gene (5 bases). The CDR3 loop spans 14 amino acids. Trimming cost V 2 bases and J 6 bases, with 13 bases left between them. Germline V lookup: CDR1 SGHRS, CDR2 YFSETQ. CDR3 protein: CASSFRASNDTQYF. The CDR3 bases are TGCGCCAGCAGCTTTCGGGCTAGCAATGATACGCAGTATTTT.

The chain uses TRBV2 and TRBJ1-4; no definite D call. Germline assignment: CDR1 SNHLY and CDR2 FYNNEI. Trimming pared 5 bases from V and 11 bases from J, leaving 9 bases between. There are 11 residues in the CDR3. CDR3: CASSSEAKLFF. The CDR3 nucleotides read TGTGCCAGCAGTTCCGAGGCTAAACTGTTTTTT.

This clonotype was detected only a few times. The V call is TRBV6-5, the J call TRBJ1-2; perhaps TRBD1 as D (6 bases). Deletions cut 0 bases from V and 8 bases from J, with 10 bases between. The length of the CDR3 is 13 residues. Germline assignment: CDR1 MNHEY and CDR2 SVGAGI. CDR3 protein: CASSYSTGGGYTF. The CDR3, as DNA: TGTGCCAGCAGTTACTCGACAGGCGGCGGCTACACCTTC.

This chain joins TRBV25-1 and TRBJ2-7; a weak D match, TRBD1 (5 bases). Trimming took off 3 bases at V and 2 bases at J, with 8 bases between the two ends. This CDR3 contains 13 residues. Germline CDR1 is MGHDK and CDR2 is SYGVNS. Here the CDR3 DNA reads TGTGCCAGCAGTGACCGACAGACCTACGAGCAGTACTTC. Translation gives CASSDRQTYEQYF.

Only a few counts were recorded for this clonotype. The V and J genes are TRBV7-2 and TRBJ2-1; tentatively, D is TRBD2 (7 bases). V was cut by 6 bases and J by 5 bases, with 20 bases left in between. This CDR3 has 16 residues. Germline CDR1 reads SGHTA; CDR2 reads FQGNSA. DNA for the CDR3: TGTGCCAGCAGTCTAGCGGCCAGGGGTCGTGACAATGAGCAGTTCTTC. Translating it yields CASSLAARGRDNEQFF.

The table lists this clonotype with a count of one. This may arise from a read error, as a much more abundant clone is one base away. V usage is TRBV4-1 and J usage is TRBJ2-7, with 8 bases identical to TRBD1. Germline V gives CDR1 MGHRA, CDR2 YSYEKL. The CDR3 is 14 amino acids. CDR3 amino acids: CTSSQVSGGNEQYF. The CDR3, as DNA: TGCACCAGCAGCCAAGTATCAGGGGGCAACGAGCAGTACTTC.